The next 18 T cell receptor beta chains were all read from a single sample in a study of cytomegalovirus exposure and HLA in healthy donors. PCR amplification relied on 60 Vbeta primers (plus 13 Jbeta primers). The repertoire was sequenced with immunoSEQ multiplex PCR; TCRdb's copy has only in-frame clones and lacks some. The sample comprises over 95,000 clones, more than 65% of which are singletons, and over 9.5% rests with the top ten. Material for sequencing was PBMCs. These receptor sequences come from a man aged 35-49 years in good health and CMV-seropositive.

The V call is TRBV7-2, the J call TRBJ2-2; D gene uncertain. Germline-derived CDR1 and CDR2 are SGHTA and FQGNSA. The CDR3 runs 14 residues. V lost 0 bases and J lost 8, with 10 bases in between. CDR3 residues: CASSLAPSTGELFF. DNA for the CDR3: TGTGCCAGCAGCTTAGCACCGAGTACGGGGGAGCTGTTTTTT.

The chain couples TRBV6-5 to TRBJ2-2, with 8 nucleotides matching TRBD1. With V trimmed by 7 bases and J by 3 bases, 7 bases remained unmatched. The CDR3 consists of 15 residues. Germline V gene sequence: CDR1 MNHEY, CDR2 SVGAGI. DNA for the CDR3: TGTGCCAGCACCAACGACAGGGGCCACACCGGGGAGCTGTTTTTT. Its translation: CASTNDRGHTGELFF.

In its sample, this clone was seen once. V and J are TRBV27 and TRBJ2-5, with TRBD2 matching over 9 bases. The V and J ends lost 6 bases and 0 bases, in that order; junction bases with no gene match: 2. The CDR3 totals 14 residues. Germline-derived CDR1 and CDR2 are MNHEY and SMNVEV (reference sequence). CDR3 sequence reads: CASSQRGDQETQYF. As DNA, the CDR3 is TGTGCCAGCAGCCAGCGGGGGGACCAAGAGACCCAGTACTTC.

Note on this clone: A read error may produce the germline difference seen at one junction end. The rearrangement links TRBV9 to TRBJ2-2; TRBD1 agrees at 7 bases. The CDR3 has 16 residues. CDR1 is SGDLS and CDR2 is YYNGEE in the germline V gene. The DNA of the CDR3 is TGTGCCAGCAGCGTAGGAAGGGGGCCGAAAACCGGGGAGCTGTTTTTT. This codes for CASSVGRGPKTGELFF.

The chain recombines TRBV7-9 with TRBJ2-7, with 10 bases matching TRBD1. J was trimmed by 9 bases and V by 1 base; bases with no gene match: 6. Germline CDR1 is SEHNR and CDR2 is FQNEAQ (reference sequence). CDR3 size: 14 residues. The CDR3 here is CASSLGTGGGVQYF. CDR3 bases: TGTGCCAGCAGCTTAGGGACAGGGGGTGGCGTGCAGTACTTC.

This clone was seen more than once but under ten times. The chain employs TRBV6-5 and TRBJ2-2; 7 bases match TRBD1. J was trimmed by 7 bases and V by 5 bases; bases with no gene match: 4. The CDR3 sequence is 13 residues long. Germline V CDR1 and CDR2: MNHEY, SVGAGI. The CDR3 sequence: CASSEGDSGELFF. The CDR3 DNA follows: TGTGCCAGCAGTGAAGGGGACAGCGGGGAGCTGTTTTTT.

The chain is built from TRBV7-6 and TRBJ2-2; 8 bases map to TRBD1. The CDR3 extends over 20 amino acids. Germline lookup yields CDR1 SGHVS and CDR2 FNYEAQ. V shed 0 bases and J 3 bases; nucleotides not matched to a gene: 15. CDR3: CASSLAQGARGSSHTGELFF. The CDR3 DNA reads TGTGCCAGCAGCTTAGCGCAGGGGGCCAGGGGGTCGTCGCACACCGGGGAGCTGTTTTTT.

The chain recombines TRBV5-1 with TRBJ2-6, with D perhaps matching TRBD1 (6 bases). Germline CDR1 reads SGHRS; CDR2 reads YFSETQ. The CDR3 covers 15 residues. The V end was cut by 2 bases, the J end by 0 bases, with 6 bases between. The CDR3 nucleotides are TGCGCCAGCAGCTTACAGGGCTCTGGGGCCAACGTCCTGACTTTC. Its protein is CASSLQGSGANVLTF.

The V call is TRBV7-6, the J call TRBJ2-7, with TRBD2 identical over 9 bases. CDR1 and CDR2 from the germline V gene are SGHVS and FNYEAQ. The CDR3 is 15 amino acids. Trimming at V came to 1 base and at J to 2 bases, leaving 3 bases not matched to a gene. The CDR3 here is CASSLDGGGAYEQYF. The CDR3 DNA sequence: TGTGCCAGCAGCTTAGATGGCGGGGGGGCCTACGAGCAGTACTTC.

As regards this clone: An end of the junction does not agree with germline; a read error may underlie this. Other DNA sequences in the sample encode the same CDR3. The chain couples TRBV28 to TRBJ2-1; maybe TRBD2 (6 bases). The CDR3 is 15 residues long. Germline values: CDR1 MDHEN, CDR2 SYDVKM. In nucleotides, the CDR3 is TGTGCCAGTAGTTTAGGAGGGGACCATCGGAATGAGCAGTTCTTC. It specifies CASSLGGDHRNEQFF. Variable domain in full (rest from reference TRBV28 and TRBJ2-1): DVKVTQSSRYLVKRTGEKVFLECVQDMDHENMFWYRQDPGLGLRLIYFSYDVKMKEKGDIPEGYSVSREKKERFSLILESASTNQTSMYLCASSLGGDHRNEQFFGPGTRLTVL.

This chain uses TRBV27 with TRBJ2-2; 7 bases are shared with TRBD1. The CDR3 is made up of 15 amino acids. The J segment lost 1 base and the V segment lost 6 bases, leaving 5 bases of the junction unmatched. Germline V gives CDR1 MNHEY, CDR2 SMNVEV (reference sequence). The CDR3 here is CASRTTGMNTGELFF. DNA for the CDR3: TGTGCCAGCAGAACGACAGGGATGAACACCGGGGAGCTGTTTTTT.

The sample holds a few counts of this clone. The genes are TRBV6-4 and TRBJ2-7; TRBD1 aligns across 9 bases. The CDR3 spans 16 residues. The V and J ends lost 3 bases and 1 base, in that order; junction bases with no gene match: 7. The germline CDR1 and CDR2 sequences are MRHNA and SNTAGT. The CDR3 loop is CASSEASGTGSYEQYF. CDR3 DNA sequence: TGTGCCAGCAGTGAAGCGTCCGGGACAGGGTCCTACGAGCAGTACTTC.

The chain is built from TRBV5-1 and TRBJ2-2; 8 nucleotides line up with TRBD1. Per germline, CDR1 SGHRS and CDR2 YFSETQ. The CDR3 runs to 16 residues. J lost 5 bases, V lost 2 bases, and 8 bases had no gene match. As DNA, the CDR3 is TGCGCCAGCAGCTTCGGACAGGGAGTAGATACCGGGGAGCTGTTTTTT. Its translation is CASSFGQGVDTGELFF.

The chain carries TRBV5-1 and TRBJ2-2, with D perhaps TRBD2 (6 bases). V was clipped by 0 bases and J by 0 bases, with 15 bases between them. The CDR3 has 18 residues. From germline, CDR1 is SGHRS and CDR2 YFSETQ. The CDR3 region is CASSLAPIGSANTGELFF. The CDR3 nucleotides read TGCGCCAGCAGCTTGGCCCCCATCGGGAGTGCGAACACCGGGGAGCTGTTTTTT.

The chain couples TRBV2 to TRBJ1-2; 7 bases match TRBD1. Unmatched junction bases numbered 7, after V lost 5 bases and J lost 7 bases. The CDR3 spans 13 residues. Germline values: CDR1 SNHLY, CDR2 FYNNEI. The CDR3 coding sequence is TGTGCCAGCAGTCAGGGGGAAACGGGTGGCTACACCTTC. Protein sequence: CASSQGETGGYTF.

The chain joins TRBV6-1 to TRBJ2-1, with 9 bases that match TRBD1. CDR1 is MNHNS, CDR2 SASEGT, per germline. Unmatched junction bases numbered 7, after V lost 6 bases and J lost 4 bases. The CDR3 totals 15 residues. CDR3 protein: CASRQTGGAYNEQFF. In nucleotides, the CDR3 is TGTGCCAGCAGGCAAACAGGGGGCGCGTACAATGAGCAGTTCTTC.

The rearrangement links TRBV4-1 to TRBJ2-3, with 11 bases matching TRBD2. This CDR3 contains 15 residues. Trimming at V came to 4 bases and at J to 3 bases, leaving 3 bases not matched to a gene. Per the germline V gene, CDR1 is MGHRA and CDR2 is YSYEKL. CDR3: CASSRSSGGTDTQYF. The CDR3 DNA is TGCGCCAGCAGCCGCTCTAGCGGGGGGACAGATACGCAGTATTTT.

V gene TRBV11-2 combines with J gene TRBJ1-2; 10 bases fit TRBD1. Germline trimming cut 8 bases from V and 4 bases from J; bases unmatched to any gene: 19. This CDR3 has 18 residues. Germline CDR1 and CDR2: SGHAT and FQNNGV. CDR3 sequence (DNA): TGTGCCAGCTCGACGTGGGGACAGGGGACACTCGCGGGCTATGGCTACACCTTC. Translating it yields CASSTWGQGTLAGYGYTF.